This TCR beta chain came from a study of identical twins. This clonotype has a handful of counts. Trimming took 8 bases from V and 4 from J; bases not matched to a gene: 6. Germline-derived CDR1 and CDR2 are MDHEN and SYDVKM. CDR3 size: 14 residues. TCRdb itself ran the 5' RACE reads through MiXCR, one entry per CDR3 protein. The table shows about 530,000 distinct CDR3 sequences, with 20% to 25% occurring only once. This same sample was also part of a study on yellow fever vaccine responses in identical twins.

The sequence came from a young woman in good health. The sequenced material came from CD4+ T cells sorted from blood. The chain has TRBV28 and TRBJ2-1, with 9 bases lining up with TRBD2. CDR3 in DNA: TGTGCCAGCGGACTAGCGCGGGGGTACAATGAGCAGTTCTTC. This sequence encodes CASGLARGYNEQFF.